Listed below are T cell receptor beta chains from one sample, sequenced in a study of T cell responses to AZD1222 COVID-19 vaccine. Measured with immunoSEQ multiplex PCR; TCRdb has only the in-frame clones, and not every one. The sample lists about 120,000 clones, approximately 83% occurring once. Sequencing used peripheral blood, obtained on day 0 of MenACWY control vaccination. Receptor source: an adult in good health. Each CDR3 is given with its conserved first and last residue.

j_call cdr3_length v_call cdr3_aa
TRBJ2-3 14 TRBV5-1 CASKDLDYLDTQYF
TRBJ2-7 13 TRBV12-3/TRBV12-4 CASSFDKVGEQYF
TRBJ2-5 14 TRBV2 CASSSILGQETQYF
TRBJ2-5 17 TRBV3-1/TRBV3-2 CASSQARPEHFQETQYF
TRBJ1-1 11 TRBV20-1 CSAPTGWGTFF
TRBJ2-5 14 TRBV7-3 CASSLEPGPETQYF
TRBJ2-1 13 TRBV10-2 CASSRGGSNEQFF
TRBJ1-5 15 TRBV2 CASSVDRGGRQPQHF
TRBJ2-2 16 TRBV5-6 CASSPFGLLDTGELFF
TRBJ2-4 13 TRBV7-9 CASSFPEGDIQYF
TRBJ1-2 12 TRBV7-2 CASSLGEDGYTF
TRBJ2-5 13 TRBV5-6 CASSWTGVETQYF
TRBJ1-2 16 TRBV5-1 CASSLAGQGTNYGYTF
TRBJ1-4 14 TRBV24-1 CATSAGTGNEKLFF
TRBJ1-1 15 TRBV7-8 CASSFFGGLNTEAFF
TRBJ1-1 14 TRBV28 CASSRGRRGTEAFF
TRBJ1-2 12 TRBV5-1 CASSWTNYGYTF
TRBJ2-2 15 TRBV4-3 CASSQDLGNTGELFF
TRBJ1-4 18 TRBV3-1/TRBV3-2 CASSQDPSNDRSNEKLFF
TRBJ1-2 15 TRBV19 CASSMTQAWGYGYTF
TRBJ1-1 14 TRBV7-9 CASSLPGRSYEAFF
TRBJ1-3 14 TRBV27 CASSRRGLGNTIYF
TRBJ2-1 15 TRBV7-6 CASSLGTGEYNEQFF
TRBJ1-1 13 TRBV5-1 CASRPGQTTEAFF
TRBJ2-7 13 TRBV12-3/TRBV12-4 CASSQDSRYEQYF
TRBJ1-6 19 TRBV4-1 CASSQEATGTFSPNSPLHF
TRBJ2-7 16 TRBV7-9 CASSLDRGLLLYEQYF
TRBJ2-3 13 TRBV12-2 CASYRVRPDTQYF
TRBJ2-2 16 TRBV18 CASSPYGGISTGELFF
TRBJ1-4 17 TRBV5-6 CASSLGQGLTTNEKLFF
TRBJ2-7 15 TRBV7-3 CASSLGSASFYEQYF
TRBJ2-1 14 TRBV5-8 CASSFYDLNNEQFF
TRBJ1-2 12 TRBV18 CASSPDTYGYTF
TRBJ2-5 18 TRBV15 CATSRDLSAGPTEETQYF
TRBJ2-7 13 TRBV4-3 CASSQDITYEQYF
TRBJ2-7 13 TRBV3-1/TRBV3-2 CASSAMGVYEQYF
TRBJ2-7 16 TRBV3-1/TRBV3-2 CASSQEVITEPYEQYF
TRBJ1-1 12 TRBV14 CASSQVNSEAFF
TRBJ2-2 12 TRBV2 CASSETHAGLFF
TRBJ2-2 15 TRBV25-1 CASSERGGNTGELFF
TRBJ1-2 16 TRBV5-4 CASSRPPGGSRNGYTF
TRBJ1-1 15 TRBV6-2/TRBV6-3 CASSYSGRAGGAAFF
TRBJ2-5 13 TRBV7-2 CASSSDRRETQYF
TRBJ2-5 16 TRBV24-1 CATSDLTGGTQETQYF
TRBJ2-2 14 TRBV28 CASSKTGLDGELFF
TRBJ2-2 13 TRBV5-1 CASSMTVTGELFF
TRBJ2-7 15 TRBV28 CASTSGQGNLYEQYF
TRBJ1-2 13 TRBV7-2 CASSNIGRQGYTF
TRBJ1-6 13 TRBV12-3/TRBV12-4 CASSAGRGPPLHF
TRBJ1-5 13 TRBV2 CASSPNLWRPQHF
TRBJ2-2 13 TRBV30 CAWSVTATGELFF
TRBJ2-2 17 TRBV19 CASSSPSGVPNTGELFF
TRBJ1-2 14 TRBV13 CASTPRGVNYGYTF
TRBJ2-7 14 TRBV5-4 CASSLERGRNEQYF
TRBJ2-7 16 TRBV5-1 CASSLASSMSSYEQYF